This is a list of T cell receptor beta chains from one sample in a study of OX40 agonist ivuxolimab in advanced cancers. The data were produced by immunoSEQ multiplex PCR, yet TCRdb's version contains in-frame clones alone and is incomplete. The data hold some 15,000 clones, with roughly nine tenths observed a single time. The specimen was CD4+ or CD8+ T cells sorted from blood, collected in a trial of the OX40 agonist ivuxolimab. These receptors all stem from an adult with an advanced solid tumor such as melanoma, head and neck, liver or kidney cancer. Both conserved end residues are trimmed from each CDR3. The D gene is left open where the match is weak. Size is stated for part of the rows, as once, few or many counts, or as a class when the clone is expanded.

d_call: TRBD1; clone_size: .; v_call: TRBV5-6; j_call: TRBJ1-2; cdr3_aa: ASSFGQGGYT
d_call: .; clone_size: .; v_call: TRBV14; j_call: TRBJ2-5; cdr3_aa: ASSQDLAAQETQY
d_call: .; clone_size: .; v_call: TRBV27; j_call: TRBJ2-1; cdr3_aa: ASSKTGHAFNEQF
d_call: .; clone_size: .; v_call: TRBV14; j_call: TRBJ2-3; cdr3_aa: ASSQVPGVTDTQY
d_call: .; clone_size: .; v_call: TRBV2; j_call: TRBJ1-5; cdr3_aa: ASSTGDTNQPQH
d_call: .; clone_size: .; v_call: TRBV7-3; j_call: TRBJ2-1; cdr3_aa: ASSLRSDNEQF
d_call: .; clone_size: .; v_call: TRBV15; j_call: TRBJ2-7; cdr3_aa: ATSRDRGTPLSYEQY
d_call: .; clone_size: .; v_call: TRBV2; j_call: TRBJ2-7; cdr3_aa: ASSGDRTDEQY
d_call: .; clone_size: .; v_call: TRBV9; j_call: TRBJ2-1; cdr3_aa: ASSVGGGQTYNEQF
d_call: TRBD2; clone_size: .; v_call: TRBV28; j_call: TRBJ2-7; cdr3_aa: ASSPLAGGPYEQY
d_call: TRBD1; clone_size: .; v_call: TRBV6-6; j_call: TRBJ1-2; cdr3_aa: ASSYSPGGAGYGYT
d_call: .; clone_size: .; v_call: TRBV27; j_call: TRBJ1-1; cdr3_aa: ASSFRGLWAEAF
d_call: TRBD1; clone_size: .; v_call: TRBV28; j_call: TRBJ2-1; cdr3_aa: ASSFPGGYNEQF
d_call: .; clone_size: .; v_call: TRBV2; j_call: TRBJ2-7; cdr3_aa: ASRASYEQY
d_call: .; clone_size: once; v_call: TRBV27; j_call: TRBJ1-5; cdr3_aa: ASSVGPVEPQH
d_call: .; clone_size: .; v_call: TRBV7-6; j_call: TRBJ2-5; cdr3_aa: ASSLTLGGDKQY
d_call: TRBD2; clone_size: .; v_call: TRBV7-3; j_call: TRBJ2-1; cdr3_aa: ASSLGGRSEQF
d_call: TRBD2; clone_size: .; v_call: TRBV29-1; j_call: TRBJ2-7; cdr3_aa: SVVWLAASYEQY
d_call: TRBD2; clone_size: few; v_call: TRBV19; j_call: TRBJ2-1; cdr3_aa: ASSTLGLGDPYNEQF
d_call: TRBD1; clone_size: .; v_call: TRBV4-1; j_call: TRBJ2-2; cdr3_aa: ASSSTGRNTGELF
d_call: .; clone_size: few; v_call: TRBV27; j_call: TRBJ2-2; cdr3_aa: ASSLYGGHTGELF
d_call: .; clone_size: .; v_call: TRBV7-9; j_call: TRBJ2-7; cdr3_aa: ASSRGGSEQY
d_call: TRBD1; clone_size: .; v_call: TRBV19; j_call: TRBJ2-7; cdr3_aa: ASSSATGGSYEQY
d_call: .; clone_size: .; v_call: TRBV29-1; j_call: TRBJ1-2; cdr3_aa: SARRQKDSLDYGYT
d_call: TRBD1; clone_size: .; v_call: TRBV28; j_call: TRBJ2-1; cdr3_aa: ASSWDRDLDNEQF
d_call: .; clone_size: .; v_call: TRBV27; j_call: TRBJ1-5; cdr3_aa: ASSLWGNQPQH
d_call: .; clone_size: few; v_call: TRBV14; j_call: TRBJ2-2; cdr3_aa: ASSQFQENTGELF
d_call: TRBD1; clone_size: once; v_call: TRBV19; j_call: TRBJ2-5; cdr3_aa: ASTAGQGRETQY
d_call: TRBD2; clone_size: .; v_call: TRBV9; j_call: TRBJ2-1; cdr3_aa: ASSVVLAGGSEQF
d_call: .; clone_size: once; v_call: TRBV11-2; j_call: TRBJ2-7; cdr3_aa: ASSLGVSSYEQY
d_call: TRBD2; clone_size: .; v_call: TRBV25-1; j_call: TRBJ2-1; cdr3_aa: ASSVLAGEVNEQF
d_call: .; clone_size: .; v_call: TRBV30; j_call: TRBJ1-1; cdr3_aa: AWSASTVGGEAF
d_call: TRBD1; clone_size: .; v_call: TRBV7-7; j_call: TRBJ2-1; cdr3_aa: ASSLEWGQEGYNEQF
d_call: .; clone_size: .; v_call: TRBV19; j_call: TRBJ1-2; cdr3_aa: ASSGVLQGNYGYT
d_call: .; clone_size: .; v_call: TRBV7-6; j_call: TRBJ2-1; cdr3_aa: ASSLLNPWGGVFGEQF
d_call: .; clone_size: .; v_call: TRBV6-5; j_call: TRBJ2-1; cdr3_aa: ASKLLESSEQF
d_call: .; clone_size: .; v_call: TRBV23-1; j_call: TRBJ1-5; cdr3_aa: ASSPNRHDNQPQH
d_call: TRBD2; clone_size: .; v_call: TRBV4-2; j_call: TRBJ2-7; cdr3_aa: ASSQDPVLAGGLNEQY
d_call: TRBD2; clone_size: .; v_call: TRBV5-6; j_call: TRBJ2-7; cdr3_aa: ASTYGTSDYEQY
d_call: .; clone_size: .; v_call: TRBV15; j_call: TRBJ1-2; cdr3_aa: ATSSNWDYGYT
d_call: .; clone_size: .; v_call: TRBV27; j_call: TRBJ2-3; cdr3_aa: ASKGTDTQY
d_call: TRBD2; clone_size: .; v_call: TRBV5-1; j_call: TRBJ2-7; cdr3_aa: ASSLGLAGGEQY
d_call: .; clone_size: .; v_call: TRBV13; j_call: TRBJ2-2; cdr3_aa: ASSLEGTGELF
d_call: TRBD1; clone_size: .; v_call: TRBV5-1; j_call: TRBJ2-2; cdr3_aa: ASSLVGDRDVGELF
d_call: .; clone_size: .; v_call: TRBV19; j_call: TRBJ2-2; cdr3_aa: ASKSGAGGTGELF
d_call: .; clone_size: .; v_call: TRBV5-6; j_call: TRBJ1-2; cdr3_aa: ASSALDGYYGYT
d_call: TRBD2; clone_size: .; v_call: TRBV7-2; j_call: TRBJ2-7; cdr3_aa: ASSYPAGVGRGEQY
d_call: TRBD1; clone_size: .; v_call: TRBV27; j_call: TRBJ2-7; cdr3_aa: ASSFPGTVWYEQY
d_call: .; clone_size: .; v_call: TRBV7-2; j_call: TRBJ2-1; cdr3_aa: ASSRTGYNEQF